This TCR beta chain was obtained from a study of blood T cell repertoires in COVID-19. Study in general: Sources were T cells, B-cell-depleted T cells, or PBMCs; the material itself was cDNA or gDNA.

CDR1 is MNHNS, CDR2 SASEGT, per germline. The CDR3 loop spans 14 amino acids. Trimming took 2 bases from V and 2 from J, leaving 7 bases between them. For this clone: The sample contains more than one DNA sequence encoding this CDR3.

Profiled with immunoSEQ multiplex PCR; TCRdb holds only in-frame clones, not every one. The table records about 98,000 clones, approximately 86% of them present only once. The sample consisted of peripheral blood. This chain links TRBV6-1 with TRBJ1-5; D remains unclear. This receptor was identified in a woman aged 50 to 60 with COVID-19, enrolled during active disease. CDR3 DNA: TGTGCCAGCAGTGAACAGCAGGGCAATCAGCCCCAGCATTTT. This sequence encodes CASSEQQGNQPQHF.